This is a list of T cell receptor beta chains from one sample in a study of cytomegalovirus exposure and HLA in healthy donors. Here immunoSEQ multiplex PCR was the method, and the copy in TCRdb shows in-frame clones only, minus some. The sample yields fewer than 200,000 clones, around 65% seen once. The sequencing sample was made of PBMCs. The receptors derive from a middle-aged woman in good health and CMV-seropositive. CDR3s include the opening cysteine and the closing phenylalanine or tryptophan. The D gene is left open where the match is weak. Clone size is shown for a subset of rows, as once, few, many or a class of expanded clone.

>TRBJ2-7|TRBV10-1|NA|NA
CASSDCGKSSYEQYF
TGCGCCAGCAGTGATTGCGGTAAAAGCTCCTACGAGCAGTACTTC
>TRBJ2-1|TRBV7-2|NA|TRBD2
CASSLEGGLGEQFF
TGTGCCAGCAGCTTAGAGGGAGGGTTGGGTGAGCAGTTCTTC
>TRBJ1-4|TRBV9|NA|NA
CASSPQVSPSTNEKLFF
TGTGCCAGCAGCCCTCAGGTCTCCCCATCAACTAATGAAAAACTGTTTTTT
>TRBJ1-1|TRBV19|once|NA
CASMGGGFVTYMNTEAFF
TGTGCCAGTATGGGGGGGGGATTCGTTACTTATATGAACACTGAAGCTTTCTTT
>TRBJ1-2|TRBV4-1|NA|TRBD1
CASSQEAGGVGYTF
TGCGCCAGCAGCCAAGAGGCAGGGGGCGTTGGCTACACCTTC
>TRBJ2-5|TRBV5-1|few|NA
CASRPGLLQETQYF
TGCGCCAGCAGACCGGGACTCCTTCAAGAGACCCAGTACTTC
>TRBJ1-4|TRBV28|NA|NA
CASSRPDSFNEKLFF
TGTGCCAGCAGTCGGCCGGACAGCTTTAATGAAAAACTGTTTTTT
>TRBJ2-7|TRBV7-2|NA|NA
CASSLDTYEQYF
TGTGCCAGCAGCTTAGATACCTACGAGCAGTACTTC
>TRBJ2-1|TRBV7-9|NA|TRBD1
CASSPRTGGWNEQFF
TGTGCCAGCAGCCCGAGGACAGGGGGCTGGAATGAGCAGTTCTTC
>TRBJ2-7|TRBV28|NA|NA
CASRSFSREQYF
TGTGCCAGCAGGAGCTTTAGCCGTGAGCAGTACTTC
>TRBJ2-5|TRBV11-2|NA|TRBD2
CASSGGTSGGKETQYF
TGTGCCAGCAGCGGCGGGACTAGCGGGGGGAAAGAGACCCAGTACTTC
>TRBJ1-1|TRBV27|NA|NA
CASSGQLNTEAFF
TGTGCCAGCAGCGGACAGTTGAACACTGAAGCTTTCTTT
>TRBJ2-1|TRBV19|NA|NA
CASSTQGGDEQFF
TGTGCCAGTAGTACCCAGGGCGGGGATGAGCAGTTCTTC
>TRBJ1-2|TRBV18|few|TRBD1
CASSPAGQVNYGYTF
TGTGCCAGCTCACCAGCGGGACAGGTCAACTATGGCTACACCTTC
>TRBJ1-3|TRBV9|NA|NA
CASSESTVLSGNTIYF
TGTGCCAGCAGCGAGAGTACAGTGCTCTCTGGAAACACCATATATTTT